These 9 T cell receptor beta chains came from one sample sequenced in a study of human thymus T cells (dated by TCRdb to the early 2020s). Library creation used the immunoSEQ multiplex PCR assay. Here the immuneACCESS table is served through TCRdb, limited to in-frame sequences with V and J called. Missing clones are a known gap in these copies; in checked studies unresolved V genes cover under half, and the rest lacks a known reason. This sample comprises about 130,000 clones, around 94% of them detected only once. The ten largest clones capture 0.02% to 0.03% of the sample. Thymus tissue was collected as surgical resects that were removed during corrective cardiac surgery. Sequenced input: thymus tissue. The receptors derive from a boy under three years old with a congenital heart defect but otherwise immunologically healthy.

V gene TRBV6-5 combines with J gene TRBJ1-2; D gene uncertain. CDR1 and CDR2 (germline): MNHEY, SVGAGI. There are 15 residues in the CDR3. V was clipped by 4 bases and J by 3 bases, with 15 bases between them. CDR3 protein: CASSWADDPYYGYTF. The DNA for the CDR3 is TGTGCCAGCAGTTGGGCTGATGATCCGTACTATGGCTACACCTTC.

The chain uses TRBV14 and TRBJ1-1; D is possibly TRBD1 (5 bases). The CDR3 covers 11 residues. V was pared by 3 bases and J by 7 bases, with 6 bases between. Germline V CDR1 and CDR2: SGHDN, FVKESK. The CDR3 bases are TGTGCCAGCAGCCACACAGGTGAAGCTTTCTTT. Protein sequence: CASSHTGEAFF.

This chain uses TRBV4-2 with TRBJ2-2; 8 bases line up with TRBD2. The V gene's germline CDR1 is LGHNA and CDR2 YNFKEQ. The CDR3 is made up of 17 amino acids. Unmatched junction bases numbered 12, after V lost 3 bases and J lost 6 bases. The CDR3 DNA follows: TGTGCCAGCAGCCAGGAGTTGCCGGGGGGGCCCCCCGGGGAGCTGTTTTTT. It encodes CASSQELPGGPPGELFF.

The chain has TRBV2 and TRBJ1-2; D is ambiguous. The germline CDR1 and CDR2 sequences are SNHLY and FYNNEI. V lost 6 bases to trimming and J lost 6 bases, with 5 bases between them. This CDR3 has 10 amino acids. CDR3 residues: CASSRNGYTF. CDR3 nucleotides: TGTGCCAGCAGCAGAAATGGCTACACCTTC.

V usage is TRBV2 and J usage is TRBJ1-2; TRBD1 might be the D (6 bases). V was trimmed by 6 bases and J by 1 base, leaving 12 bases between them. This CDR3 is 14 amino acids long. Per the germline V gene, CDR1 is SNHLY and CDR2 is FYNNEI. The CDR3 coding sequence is TGTGCCAGCAGGGGGGCAACAGTTAACTATGGCTACACCTTC. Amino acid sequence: CASRGATVNYGYTF.

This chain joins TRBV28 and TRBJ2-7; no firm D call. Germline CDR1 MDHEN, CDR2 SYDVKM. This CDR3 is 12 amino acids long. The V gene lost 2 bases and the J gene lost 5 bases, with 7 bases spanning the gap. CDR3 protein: CASSLNPHEQYF. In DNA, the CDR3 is TGTGCCAGCAGTTTAAACCCCCACGAGCAGTACTTC.

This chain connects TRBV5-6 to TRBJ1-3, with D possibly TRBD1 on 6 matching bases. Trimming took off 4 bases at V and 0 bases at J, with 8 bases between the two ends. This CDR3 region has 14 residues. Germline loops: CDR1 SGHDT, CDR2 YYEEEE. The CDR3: CASSPDSSGNTIYF. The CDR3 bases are TGTGCCAGCAGCCCGGACAGCTCTGGAAACACCATATATTTT.

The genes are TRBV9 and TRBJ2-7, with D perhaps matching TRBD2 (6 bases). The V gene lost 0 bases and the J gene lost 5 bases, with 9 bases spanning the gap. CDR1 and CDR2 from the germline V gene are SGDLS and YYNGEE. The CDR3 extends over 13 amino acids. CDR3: CASSVDGGNEQYF. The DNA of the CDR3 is TGTGCCAGCAGCGTAGATGGAGGGAACGAGCAGTACTTC.

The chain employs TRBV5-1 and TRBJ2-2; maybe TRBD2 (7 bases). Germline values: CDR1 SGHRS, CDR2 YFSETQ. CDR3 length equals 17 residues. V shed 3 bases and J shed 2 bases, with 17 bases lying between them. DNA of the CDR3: TGCGCCAGCAGCTGGGAGGGGGGACCCTCAAACACCGGGGAGCTGTTTTTT. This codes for CASSWEGGPSNTGELFF.